This T cell receptor (beta chain) is drawn from a study of blood T cell repertoires in COVID-19. Turning to the study itself: The United States, Italy and Spain were the sources of the acute and convalescent COVID-19 samples. T cells, B-cell-depleted T cells, or PBMCs supplied cDNA or gDNA.

Libraries were prepared by immunoSEQ multiplex PCR; TCRdb keeps only in-frame clonotypes and omits some of them. The top ten clones hold almost 8% of a sample with around 25,000 clones, approximately 90% of them seen once. Germline values: CDR1 SGDLS, CDR2 YYNGEE. Trimming removed 2 bases at V and 6 bases at J, with 11 bases between. This CDR3 is 13 amino acids long. The clonotype comes from a human donor in a cohort sampled during active COVID-19. Material: peripheral blood. The chain combines TRBV9 with TRBJ1-1, with D unclear. Here the CDR3 DNA reads TGTGCCAGCAGCGTCAAAGTGGGAGCTGAAGCTTTCTTT. Its protein is CASSVKVGAEAFF.